This TCR beta chain is from a study of blood T cell repertoires in COVID-19 (dated by TCRdb to 2020 to 2022). As for the study more broadly: Samples from collaborators originated in the United States, Italy and Spain and spanned both the acute and convalescent phases of COVID-19. Sample metadata almost always included a de-identified subject ID, COVID-19 status, age in years and sex. Where available, HLA class I and class II types were obtained from metadata supplied by the sample provider rather than from assay-based typing. The repertoires were made available in a free public database intended to serve as a resource for research on the immune response to SARS-CoV-2. The samples were drawn from two sources: the first 160 participants of the ongoing ImmuneRACE study, and fewer than 1,500 subjects contributed by 6 global collaborators. The dataset comprised deeply sampled blood TCRbeta repertoires from subjects exposed to, actively infected with, or recovered from COVID-19. The prospective study material was composed of cDNA or gDNA derived from T cells, B-cell-depleted T cells, or PBMCs. What the research found in general, with its limitations: The quantity of clinical and demographic metadata differed by source and by participant and was supplied without curation.

The CDR3 measures 16 amino acids from cysteine to phenylalanine. The read is trimmed to its CDR3 DNA, 48 bases read in frame from base 1. Clipping removes 3 bases from V and 1 base from J, with 4 as the unmatched junction base count. As encoded in the germline V gene, CDR1 is SGHTA while CDR2 is FQGNSA. Collaborating institutions collected whole blood in K2EDTA tubes following their own protocols. For TCRbeta analysis, collaborators shipped samples as frozen whole blood, isolated PBMCs, or DNA extracted from either of those sample types. As for this clone: Its recognized antigen is unknown. The sample holds no much larger clone one base away, and base qualities are not on file.

TCRbeta CDR3 regions were amplified from genomic DNA using the immunoSEQ Assay, a bias-controlled multiplex PCR. Under the source paper's analysis protocol: The number of nucleated cells in each sample was estimated by amplification of reference gene primers within the assay. Sequence reads were collapsed and filtered to measure the absolute abundance of every unique TCRbeta CDR3 rearrangement. For each sample, productive Simpson clonality was calculated as the square root of Simpson's diversity index across productive rearrangements. What TCRdb holds here is the immuneACCESS table cut down to in-frame rearrangements. Part of the clones is not present; checked against another copy, under half of the missing clones reflect an unresolved V gene, and the others are unexplained. V, J and clone size are taken as reported in that table, and D and trimming were inferred from the DNA itself. The sample profile shows 97,000 or so clones; around nine tenths of them were found once. 2.5% to 3.5% of the sample rests with the top ten.

Input material: peripheral blood. This sequence uses TRBV7-2 and TRBJ1-5, and 9 bases in between align with TRBD1. The TCR originated in a middle-aged man with active or convalescent COVID-19. The nucleotide sequence reads TGTGCCAGCAGCTTCCAGGGACAGGGAAGCAATCAGCCCCAGCATTTT. Translated, this is CASSFQGQGSNQPQHF.